This is a list of T cell receptor beta chains from one sample in a study of blood T cell repertoires in COVID-19. Profiled with immunoSEQ multiplex PCR; TCRdb holds only in-frame clones, not every one. The data show around 280,000 clones, roughly 86% seen once. Input material: peripheral blood. All receptors derive from a woman under 40 with COVID-19, enrolled during active disease. CDR3s include the opening cysteine and the closing phenylalanine or tryptophan. A D gene is named only where the DNA matches it firmly. Clone size is given for some rows only: seen once, a few or many times, or a class if the clone is expanded.

V gene	D gene	clone size	J gene	CDR3 protein	CDR3 DNA
TRBV4-1	.	.	TRBJ2-7	CASSQDQRSTYEQYF	TGCGCCAGCAGCCAAGACCAGCGGTCCACCTACGAGCAGTACTTC
TRBV27	TRBD1	.	TRBJ1-5	CASSSGRGVQPQHF	TGTGCCAGCAGTTCTGGCAGGGGGGTTCAGCCCCAGCATTTT
TRBV10-3	.	few	TRBJ1-4	CAISEATGLTTNEKLFF	TGTGCCATCAGTGAGGCTACAGGGCTCACAACTAATGAAAAACTGTTTTTT
TRBV4-1	.	.	TRBJ2-3	CASSQGIQPTDTQYF	TGCGCCAGCAGCCAAGGGATACAGCCCACAGATACGCAGTATTTT
TRBV18	TRBD1	.	TRBJ1-6	CASSPRAGGNNSPLHF	TGTGCCAGCTCACCCCGGGCAGGGGGTAATAATTCACCCCTCCACTTT
TRBV7-3	.	few	TRBJ2-7	CASSLTGGSYEQYF	TGTGCCAGCAGCTTAACGGGGGGATCCTACGAGCAGTACTTC
TRBV5-1	.	few	TRBJ1-1	CASSQDSGDTEAFF	TGCGCCAGCAGCCAGGACAGTGGCGACACTGAAGCTTTCTTT
TRBV9	.	.	TRBJ2-5	CASSVTVTETQYF	TGTGCCAGCAGCGTTACAGTTACAGAGACCCAGTACTTC
TRBV6-2/TRBV6-3	TRBD1	few	TRBJ1-1	CASSLGGQGNTEAFF	TGTGCCAGCAGTCTCGGCGGACAGGGGAACACTGAAGCTTTCTTT
TRBV4-3	.	few	TRBJ1-2	CASSHLQGGGYTF	TGCGCCAGCAGCCACTTACAGGGCGGAGGCTACACCTTC
TRBV15	TRBD2	.	TRBJ2-2	CATSRGGTSGYTGELFF	TGTGCCACCAGCAGAGGGGGGACTAGCGGTTACACCGGGGAGCTGTTTTTT
TRBV5-1	TRBD1	.	TRBJ1-1	CASSLIYRGKNTEAFF	TGCGCCAGCAGCCTCATCTACAGGGGGAAGAACACTGAAGCTTTCTTT
TRBV6-5	.	once	TRBJ1-1	CASSYGGGLENTEAFF	TGTGCCAGCAGTTACGGGGGCGGGCTGGAGAACACTGAAGCTTTCTTT
TRBV9	TRBD2	.	TRBJ2-2	CASSVAAGAHGELFF	TGTGCCAGCAGCGTAGCGGCGGGAGCCCACGGGGAGCTGTTTTTT
TRBV4-1	.	.	TRBJ2-5	CASSQLQGHQETQYF	TGCGCCAGCAGCCAGCTACAGGGCCACCAAGAGACCCAGTACTTC
TRBV9	TRBD2	.	TRBJ2-1	CASSVRGASGSPLSYNEQFF	TGTGCCAGCAGCGTAAGGGGAGCTAGCGGGAGCCCGCTCTCCTACAATGAGCAGTTCTTC
TRBV5-6	TRBD1	.	TRBJ2-7	CASSGGTGAYEQYF	TGTGCCAGCAGCGGAGGGACAGGGGCCTACGAGCAGTACTTC
TRBV2	.	.	TRBJ1-5	CASSQDHQGYQPQHF	TGTGCCAGCAGCCAAGACCACCAGGGGTATCAGCCCCAGCATTTT
TRBV24-1	TRBD1	.	TRBJ1-5	CATTGTGKIVGNQPQHF	TGTGCCACCACCGGGACAGGGAAGATTGTCGGCAATCAGCCCCAGCATTTT
TRBV30	.	.	TRBJ2-1	CACLRGVEQFF	TGTGCCTGCCTCAGGGGAGTTGAGCAGTTCTTC
TRBV5-1	.	once	TRBJ2-2	CASSLGLTDTGELFF	TGCGCCAGCAGCTTGGGACTCACGGACACCGGGGAGCTGTTTTTT
TRBV2	.	.	TRBJ2-7	CASSQTGLIGDSYEQYF	TGTGCCAGCAGTCAAACAGGGCTCATTGGAGACTCCTACGAGCAGTACTTC
TRBV19	TRBD1	.	TRBJ2-1	CASSIGLDRGRYNEQFF	TGTGCCAGTAGTATAGGGCTGGACAGGGGGCGCTACAATGAGCAGTTCTTC
TRBV6-6	.	few	TRBJ1-2	CASTKTPYNYGYTF	TGTGCCAGCACTAAAACCCCCTATAACTATGGCTACACCTTC
TRBV6-5	TRBD1	few	TRBJ1-2	CASRGQGAVNGYTF	TGTGCCAGCAGAGGACAGGGGGCCGTAAATGGCTACACCTTC
TRBV18	.	.	TRBJ2-2	CASSGNLVGTSNTGELFF	TGTGCCAGCTCAGGCAACCTAGTGGGGACTTCGAACACCGGGGAGCTGTTTTTT
TRBV5-1	.	.	TRBJ2-1	CASSFEGGWNEQFF	TGCGCCAGCAGCTTCGAGGGGGGGTGGAATGAGCAGTTCTTC
TRBV10-2	.	.	TRBJ2-5	CASSEYGVETQYF	TGCGCCAGCAGTGAGTACGGGGTGGAGACCCAGTACTTC
TRBV6-2/TRBV6-3	.	many	TRBJ2-7	CASSYSSDSYEQYF	TGTGCCAGCAGTTACTCCTCCGACAGCTACGAGCAGTACTTC
TRBV6-5	TRBD1	.	TRBJ1-6	CASSRGTENSPLHF	TGTGCCAGCAGCCGCGGGACAGAGAATTCACCCCTCCACTTT
TRBV9	.	once	TRBJ2-3	CASSVTPDLSTDTQYF	TGTGCCAGCAGCGTAACTCCCGACTTGAGCACAGATACGCAGTATTTT
TRBV7-2	.	once	TRBJ2-5	CASTGGVQETQYF	TGTGCCAGCACGGGGGGCGTCCAAGAGACCCAGTACTTC
TRBV7-9	.	.	TRBJ1-1	CASSMTAEAFF	TGTGCCAGCAGCATGACAGCTGAAGCTTTCTTT
TRBV30	TRBD2	once	TRBJ2-1	CAWSVQLAGVRNEQFF	TGTGCCTGGAGTGTACAACTAGCGGGAGTCCGCAATGAGCAGTTCTTC
TRBV4-2	TRBD2	.	TRBJ2-1	CASSQNPTSGFKEQFF	TGTGCCAGCAGCCAAAACCCCACTAGCGGGTTTAAGGAGCAGTTCTTC
TRBV28	TRBD2	.	TRBJ2-7	CASSSPGGTSSYEQYF	TGTGCCAGCAGTTCCCCTGGAGGGACTAGCAGCTACGAGCAGTACTTC
TRBV28	TRBD1	.	TRBJ1-5	CASRPPFLRDRGSRNQPQHF	TGTGCCAGCAGACCACCCTTTCTCCGGGACAGGGGATCGCGCAATCAGCCCCAGCATTTT
TRBV5-6	TRBD2	.	TRBJ2-2	CASSALAGGVAGELFF	TGTGCCAGCAGCGCCCTAGCGGGAGGAGTCGCCGGGGAGCTGTTTTTT
TRBV10-3	TRBD2	.	TRBJ2-1	CAISGFPGLAKNEQFF	TGTGCCATCAGTGGCTTTCCGGGACTAGCGAAGAATGAGCAGTTCTTC
TRBV28	TRBD1	.	TRBJ1-5	CASSFRLFGQGNQPQHF	TGTGCCAGCAGTTTTAGGCTATTTGGACAGGGCAATCAGCCCCAGCATTTT
TRBV6-6	.	few	TRBJ1-5	CASSYPPGNSNQPQHF	TGTGCCAGCAGTTACCCTCCGGGGAATAGCAATCAGCCCCAGCATTTT
TRBV9	.	.	TRBJ2-5	CASSPQVGRETQYF	TGTGCCAGCAGCCCCCAGGTTGGTCGGGAGACCCAGTACTTC
TRBV6-5	.	.	TRBJ2-7	CASSYAGSNEQYF	TGTGCCAGCAGTTACGCAGGCAGCAACGAGCAGTACTTC
TRBV6-4	.	.	TRBJ2-5	CASSDAITQYF	TGTGCCAGCAGTGACGCGATAACCCAGTACTTC
TRBV21-1	.	.	TRBJ1-5	CASSKIGTTTRITNQPQHF	TGTGCCAGCAGCAAAATCGGGACAACGACGAGAATTACCAATCAGCCCCAGCATTTT
TRBV5-1	TRBD2	.	TRBJ2-2	CASSLDGRGGELFF	TGCGCCAGCAGCTTGGACGGGAGGGGCGGGGAGCTGTTTTTT
TRBV24-1	.	once	TRBJ2-2	CATSDSPGQRNTGELFF	TGTGCCACCAGTGATTCCCCGGGACAAAGGAACACCGGGGAGCTGTTTTTT
TRBV28	TRBD2	.	TRBJ2-1	CASSPEGGPVHEQFF	TGTGCCAGCAGTCCAGAGGGAGGGCCCGTTCATGAGCAGTTCTTC
TRBV2	.	.	TRBJ1-1	CASSELRNTEAFF	TGTGCCAGCAGTGAACTGAGGAACACTGAAGCTTTCTTT
TRBV12-5	TRBD1	.	TRBJ2-3	CASGLSTGTDTQYF	TGTGCTAGTGGTTTGTCGACAGGGACAGATACGCAGTATTTT
TRBV30	.	.	TRBJ1-1	CAWSVPPSGMNTEAFF	TGTGCCTGGAGTGTACCCCCCTCAGGGATGAACACTGAAGCTTTCTTT